This is a list of T cell receptor beta chains from one sample in a study of spatial heterogeneity in lung cancer. TCRdb re-called the 5' RACE reads with MiXCR, one entry per CDR3 protein. In the table there are 100,000 to 110,000 distinct CDR3 sequences, about 4.6% of which are singletons. The material sequenced was lung tumor tissue, taken at surgery. These TCRs come from a male donor with early-stage non-small cell lung cancer. Each CDR3 is given without its conserved first and last residue. Only some rows state a clone size, as once, few, many or a class for expanded clones.

j_call v_call clone_size cdr3_aa
TRBJ2-5 TRBV24-1 many ATSDQGGGAQETQY
TRBJ1-1 TRBV3-1 few ASSQYRDRVAEAF
TRBJ2-3 TRBV5-1 few ASIGGTDTQY
TRBJ1-1 TRBV10-3 many APPVQGRGTEAF
TRBJ1-6 TRBV27 many ASSTGWEWNSPLH
TRBJ2-6 TRBV5-1 many ASSWTGISGANVLT
TRBJ1-4 TRBV28 many ASRPGSLLATNEKLF
TRBJ2-5 TRBV3-1 many ASSQMQGETQY
TRBJ1-4 TRBV28 many ASSSKTTNEKLF
TRBJ1-1 TRBV9 many ASSVSPGVEAF
TRBJ2-3 TRBV27 many ASSDGLATADTQY
TRBJ2-5 TRBV28 many ASSLSGTGGGETQY
TRBJ2-1 TRBV6-5 NA ASSYSDRVGGEQF
TRBJ2-3 TRBV10-3 few AISEPGAADTQY
TRBJ1-6 TRBV24-1 many ATSEAGTDNSPLH
TRBJ2-1 TRBV5-1 many ASSLGTGGTNEQF
TRBJ1-6 TRBV12-3/TRBV12-4 NA ASTLQGINSPLH
TRBJ2-5 TRBV28 many ASSRGEETQY
TRBJ2-5 TRBV12-5 many ASGLGQGRQETQY
TRBJ2-7 TRBV20-1 few SARAIGIEQY
TRBJ2-2 TRBV18 many ASSPGANTGELF
TRBJ2-7 TRBV12-3/TRBV12-4 many ASSLRREQY
TRBJ2-1 TRBV20-1 many SAVSGTSSYNEQF
TRBJ2-1 TRBV21-1 many ASSCELASANEQF
TRBJ1-6 TRBV7-9 many ASSRDSNSPLH
TRBJ2-7 TRBV5-1 few ASRKGEYEQY
TRBJ2-3 TRBV11-3 NA ASSPGSGRVDTQY
TRBJ2-1 TRBV11-1 few ASSFSQLAYNEQF
TRBJ2-2 TRBV12-3/TRBV12-4 many ASSFWTSGTGELF
TRBJ2-7 TRBV20-1 NA SARQDRIHEQY
TRBJ2-1 TRBV2 NA ASRTSGYNEQF
TRBJ2-3 TRBV10-2 many ASSVHHLTQGYSTDTQY
TRBJ2-1 TRBV11-2 many ASSLDYRSLGYNEQF
TRBJ1-1 TRBV4-1 NA ASSQGRVARGVTEAF
TRBJ1-4 TRBV7-9 many ASSSGQKREKLF
TRBJ2-5 TRBV28 many ASSLRYQETQY
TRBJ1-5 TRBV6-6 many ASSSRGRGRNQPQH
TRBJ2-1 TRBV11-2 many ASSRAYSGRLSYNEQF
TRBJ1-4 TRBV23-1 NA ASSQRQGRNEKLF
TRBJ2-1 TRBV19 NA ASSRSGEQF
TRBJ2-5 TRBV12-3/TRBV12-4 many ASSPLGEGIQETQY
TRBJ2-3 TRBV28 many ASSLLDDTQY
TRBJ2-7 TRBV6-2/TRBV6-3 many ASSWDRIGEQY
TRBJ2-3 TRBV10-3 many AISARSTDTQY
TRBJ2-7 TRBV20-1 many SARETGGASYEQY
TRBJ1-3 TRBV2 many ASSAGNTIY
TRBJ1-1 TRBV9 many ASSTDPNTEAF
TRBJ2-1 TRBV6-6 few ASKTWGTFSEQF
TRBJ2-1 TRBV24-1 many ATRASGVRSYNEQF
TRBJ1-5 TRBV2 many ASTPEGDQPQH
TRBJ1-2 TRBV7-9 few ASSARDRSGLNYGYT
TRBJ1-1 TRBV5-1 NA ASSLGQGSPMNTEAF
TRBJ2-1 TRBV7-2 many ASRGGSAGAGNEQF